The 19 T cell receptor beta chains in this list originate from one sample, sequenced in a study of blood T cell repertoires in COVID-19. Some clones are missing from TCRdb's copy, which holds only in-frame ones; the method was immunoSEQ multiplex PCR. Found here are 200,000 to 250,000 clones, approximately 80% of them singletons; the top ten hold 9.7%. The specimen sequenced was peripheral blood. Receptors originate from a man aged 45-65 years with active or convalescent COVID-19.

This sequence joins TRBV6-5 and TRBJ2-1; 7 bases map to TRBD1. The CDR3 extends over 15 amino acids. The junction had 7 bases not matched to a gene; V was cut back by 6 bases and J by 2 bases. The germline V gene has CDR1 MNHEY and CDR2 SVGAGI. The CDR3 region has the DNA TGTGCCAGCAGACGACAGGGACAGCCCTACAATGAGCAGTTCTTC. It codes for CASRRQGQPYNEQFF.

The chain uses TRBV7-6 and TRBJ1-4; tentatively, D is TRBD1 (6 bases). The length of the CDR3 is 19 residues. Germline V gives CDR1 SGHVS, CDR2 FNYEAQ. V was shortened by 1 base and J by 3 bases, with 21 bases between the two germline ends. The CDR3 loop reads CASSLEAPRRGAANEKLFF. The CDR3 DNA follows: TGTGCCAGCAGCTTAGAGGCGCCCAGGCGGGGGGCCGCTAATGAAAAACTGTTTTTT.

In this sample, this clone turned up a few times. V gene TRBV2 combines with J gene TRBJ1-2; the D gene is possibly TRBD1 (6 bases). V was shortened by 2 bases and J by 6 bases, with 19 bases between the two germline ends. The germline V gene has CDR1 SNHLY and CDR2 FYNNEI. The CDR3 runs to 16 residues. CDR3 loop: CASSELRGGGSNGYTF. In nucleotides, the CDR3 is TGTGCCAGCAGTGAACTAAGGGGCGGGGGCTCAAATGGCTACACCTTC. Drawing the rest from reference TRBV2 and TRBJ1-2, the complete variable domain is EPEVTQTPSHQVTQMGQEVILRCVPISNHLYFYWYRQILGQKVEFLVSFYNNEISEKSEIFDDQFSVERPDGSNFTLKIRSTKLEDSAMYFCASSELRGGGSNGYTFGSGTRLTVV.

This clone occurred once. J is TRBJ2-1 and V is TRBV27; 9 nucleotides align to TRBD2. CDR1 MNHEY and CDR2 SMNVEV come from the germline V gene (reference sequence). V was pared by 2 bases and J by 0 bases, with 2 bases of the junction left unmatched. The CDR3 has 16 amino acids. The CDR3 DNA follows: TGTGCCAGCAGTTTAGCTAGCGGGGACTCCTACAATGAGCAGTTCTTC. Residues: CASSLASGDSYNEQFF.

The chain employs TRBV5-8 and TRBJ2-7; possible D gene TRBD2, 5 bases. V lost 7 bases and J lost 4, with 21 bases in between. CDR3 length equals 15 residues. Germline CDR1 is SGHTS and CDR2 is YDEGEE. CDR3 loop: CASLPGIQVRYEQYV. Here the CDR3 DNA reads TGTGCCAGCCTCCCGGGGATCCAGGTACGTTACGAGCAGTACGTC.

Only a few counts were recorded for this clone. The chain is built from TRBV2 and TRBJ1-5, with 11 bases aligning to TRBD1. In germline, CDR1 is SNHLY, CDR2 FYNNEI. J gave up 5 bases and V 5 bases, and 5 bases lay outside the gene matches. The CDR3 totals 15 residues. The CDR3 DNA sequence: TGTGCCAGCAGTTTGGACAGGGGGCTTTATCAGCCCCAGCATTTT. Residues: CASSLDRGLYQPQHF.

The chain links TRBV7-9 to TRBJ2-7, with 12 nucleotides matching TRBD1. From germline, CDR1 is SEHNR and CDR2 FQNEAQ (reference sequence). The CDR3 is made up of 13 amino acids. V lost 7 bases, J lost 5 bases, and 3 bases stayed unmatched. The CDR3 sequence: CASMGQGANEQYV. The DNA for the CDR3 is TGTGCCAGCATGGGACAGGGGGCGAACGAGCAGTACGTC.

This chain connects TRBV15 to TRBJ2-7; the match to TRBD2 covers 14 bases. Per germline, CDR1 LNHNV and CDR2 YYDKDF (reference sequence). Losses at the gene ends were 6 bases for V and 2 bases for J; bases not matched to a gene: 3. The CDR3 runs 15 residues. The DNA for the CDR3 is TGTGCCACCAGTTGGACTAGCGGGAGGACCTACGAGCAGTACTTC. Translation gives CATSWTSGRTYEQYF.

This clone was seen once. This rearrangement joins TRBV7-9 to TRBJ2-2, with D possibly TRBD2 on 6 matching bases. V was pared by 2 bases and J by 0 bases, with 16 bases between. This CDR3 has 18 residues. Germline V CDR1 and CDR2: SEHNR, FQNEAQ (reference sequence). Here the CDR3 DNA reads TGTGCCAGCAGCTTATTGGCGGGAATCAAAGCGAACACCGGGGAGCTGTTTTTT. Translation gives CASSLLAGIKANTGELFF.

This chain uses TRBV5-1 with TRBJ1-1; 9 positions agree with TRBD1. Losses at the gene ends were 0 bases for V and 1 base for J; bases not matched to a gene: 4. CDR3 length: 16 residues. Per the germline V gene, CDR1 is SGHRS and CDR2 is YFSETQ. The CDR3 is CASSLGPGQGNTEAFF. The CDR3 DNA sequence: TGCGCCAGCAGCTTGGGGCCGGGACAGGGGAACACTGAAGCTTTCTTT. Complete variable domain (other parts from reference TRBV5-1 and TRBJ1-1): KAGVTQTPRYLIKTRGQQVTLSCSPISGHRSVSWYQQTPGQGLQFLFEYFSETQRNKGNFPGRFSGRQFSNSRSEMNVSTLELGDSALYLCASSLGPGQGNTEAFFGQGTRLTVV.

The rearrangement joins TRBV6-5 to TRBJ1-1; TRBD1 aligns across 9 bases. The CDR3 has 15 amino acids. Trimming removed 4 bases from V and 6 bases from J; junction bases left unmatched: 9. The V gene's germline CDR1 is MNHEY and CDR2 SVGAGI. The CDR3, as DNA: TGTGCCAGCAGTTTTCGGGGACAGGGAGACGCTGAAGCTTTCTTT. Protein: CASSFRGQGDAEAFF.

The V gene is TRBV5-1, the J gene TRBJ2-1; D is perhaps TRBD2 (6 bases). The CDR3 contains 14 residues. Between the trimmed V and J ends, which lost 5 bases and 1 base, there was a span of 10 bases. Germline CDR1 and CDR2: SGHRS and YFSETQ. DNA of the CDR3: TGCGCCAGCAGACGGGAGATATCCTACAATGAGCAGTTCTTC. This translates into CASRREISYNEQFF.

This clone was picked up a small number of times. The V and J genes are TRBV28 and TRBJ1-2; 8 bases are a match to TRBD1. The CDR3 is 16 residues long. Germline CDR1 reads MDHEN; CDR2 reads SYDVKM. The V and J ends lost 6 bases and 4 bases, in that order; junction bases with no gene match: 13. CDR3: CASREAAPTGAYGYTF. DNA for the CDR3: TGTGCCAGCAGGGAAGCCGCTCCGACAGGGGCCTATGGCTACACCTTC.

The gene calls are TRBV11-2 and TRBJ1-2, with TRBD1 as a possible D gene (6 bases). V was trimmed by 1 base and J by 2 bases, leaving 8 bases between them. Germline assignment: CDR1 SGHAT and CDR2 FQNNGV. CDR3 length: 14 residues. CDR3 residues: CASSLGGQNYGYTF. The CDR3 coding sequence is TGTGCCAGCAGCTTAGGGGGACAAAACTATGGCTACACCTTC.

The DNA for the CDR3 is TGCGCCAGCAGACCTGAACAGAACACTGAAGCTTTCTTT. It translates to CASRPEQNTEAFF. V and J are TRBV5-1 and TRBJ1-1, with D uncertain. The CDR3 length is 13 residues. The V gene lost 5 bases and the J gene lost 1 base, with 9 bases spanning the gap. Germline values: CDR1 SGHRS, CDR2 YFSETQ. The full variable domain, with the rest looked up from reference TRBV5-1 and TRBJ1-1, is KAGVTQTPRYLIKTRGQQVTLSCSPISGHRSVSWYQQTPGQGLQFLFEYFSETQRNKGNFPGRFSGRQFSNSRSEMNVSTLELGDSALYLCASRPEQNTEAFFGQGTRLTVV.

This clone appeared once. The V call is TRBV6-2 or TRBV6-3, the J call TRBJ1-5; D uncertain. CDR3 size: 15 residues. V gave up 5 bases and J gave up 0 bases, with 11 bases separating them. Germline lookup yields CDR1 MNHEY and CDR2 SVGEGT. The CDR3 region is CASSPADYSNQPQHF. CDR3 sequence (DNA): TGTGCCAGCAGTCCGGCCGACTATAGCAATCAGCCCCAGCATTTT.

The CDR3 bases are TGTGCCAGCAGCCAAGGAGAGGCTGACTATGGCTACACCTTC. It yields the protein CASSQGEADYGYTF. This sequence joins TRBV4-2 and TRBJ1-2; D is ambiguous. CDR3 size: 14 residues. V was cut by 1 base and J by 3 bases, with 9 bases left in between. Germline-derived CDR1 and CDR2 are LGHNA and YNFKEQ.

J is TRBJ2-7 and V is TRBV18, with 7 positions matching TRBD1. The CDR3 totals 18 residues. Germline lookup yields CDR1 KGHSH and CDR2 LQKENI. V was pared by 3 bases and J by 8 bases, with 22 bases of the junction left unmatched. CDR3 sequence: CASSPPNRGMSYKGQQYF. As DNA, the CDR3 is TGTGCCAGCTCACCGCCTAACAGGGGCATGAGCTATAAGGGTCAGCAGTACTTC.

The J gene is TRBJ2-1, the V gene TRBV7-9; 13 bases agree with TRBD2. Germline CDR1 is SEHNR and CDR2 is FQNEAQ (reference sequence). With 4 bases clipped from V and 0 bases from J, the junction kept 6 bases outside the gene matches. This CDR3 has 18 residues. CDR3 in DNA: TGTGCCAGCAGCTCACCGGGACTAGCGGGGAGCTCCTACAATGAGCAGTTCTTC. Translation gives CASSSPGLAGSSYNEQFF.